One T cell receptor (beta chain) is described in this entry. As processed by the authors: Scientists estimated how many nucleated cells there were by amplifying reference gene primers. The repertoire was sequenced with immunoSEQ multiplex PCR; TCRdb's copy has only in-frame clones and lacks some. V and J calls and clone size are as listed in that table; D and trimming were resolved from the DNA. This table holds roughly 110,000 clones, more than 80% found once. These data are taken from a study of blood T cell repertoires in COVID-19. Study information: COVID-19 samples from acute and convalescent phases originated in the United States, Italy and Spain.

This receptor was obtained from a human donor in a cohort sampled during active COVID-19. The specimen was peripheral blood.

This CDR3 is CASSVTGYEQYF. CDR3 bases: TGTGCCAGCAGCGTAACAGGCTACGAGCAGTACTTC. The rearrangement links TRBV9 to TRBJ2-7; D is possibly TRBD1 (5 bases). This CDR3 is built from 12 residues. The V and J ends lost 1 base and 3 bases respectively, with 5 bases between them. Germline CDR1 SGDLS, CDR2 YYNGEE.